Reported below is one T cell receptor beta chain. The antigen is unknown. Trimming pared 2 bases from V and 9 bases from J, leaving 8 bases between. Germline CDR1 MDHEN, CDR2 SYDVKM. The CDR3 has 12 amino acids. The data derive from a study of T cell responses to AZD1222 COVID-19 vaccine. Generated by immunoSEQ multiplex PCR, the TCRdb table keeps only in-frame clones and is missing some. Counted here are nearly 110,000 clones, about 93% occurring once; the ten biggest clones make up 6.2%. Analysis merged second doses at about 4 or about 12 weeks. Study-wide results and limits: Only a handful of AZD1222 recipients, five to seven in all, had baseline seropositivity. There were mostly white British donors and more females than males, and clonal diversity was possibly underestimated.

This receptor was identified in an adult who received the AZD1222 COVID-19 vaccine. This specimen was peripheral blood, taken 28 days after the second AZD1222 dose. The rearrangement links TRBV28 to TRBJ2-1; D possibly corresponds to TRBD1 (5 bases). DNA of the CDR3: TGTGCCAGCAGTTTACGCCAGGGTGAGCAGTTCTTC. It yields the protein CASSLRQGEQFF.